This T cell receptor beta chain was identified during a study of blood T cells in healthy people across ages. V lost 5 bases to trimming and J lost 5 bases, with 13 bases between them. The CDR3 totals 14 residues. Germline values: CDR1 SNHLY, CDR2 FYNNEI. Healthy Caucasians from Russia aged about 6 to 95 served as donors. Isolation yielded PBMCs, at least 6.5 million per sample, in every case. Combining a sample-barcoded 5' primer with a J-beta primer mix, a second PCR ran for roughly 7 to 12 cycles. TCRdb independently ran MiXCR on the 5' RACE reads; one entry per CDR3 protein. The sample carries 380,000 or so distinct CDR3 sequences, about 49% recorded once.

This TCR came from a man in his sixties in good health. The sample consisted of blood. V gene TRBV2 combines with J gene TRBJ2-1, with D tentatively TRBD1 (5 bases). CDR3: CASSPEQVDNEQFF. CDR3 bases: TGTGCCAGCAGTCCGGAACAGGTCGACAATGAGCAGTTCTTC.